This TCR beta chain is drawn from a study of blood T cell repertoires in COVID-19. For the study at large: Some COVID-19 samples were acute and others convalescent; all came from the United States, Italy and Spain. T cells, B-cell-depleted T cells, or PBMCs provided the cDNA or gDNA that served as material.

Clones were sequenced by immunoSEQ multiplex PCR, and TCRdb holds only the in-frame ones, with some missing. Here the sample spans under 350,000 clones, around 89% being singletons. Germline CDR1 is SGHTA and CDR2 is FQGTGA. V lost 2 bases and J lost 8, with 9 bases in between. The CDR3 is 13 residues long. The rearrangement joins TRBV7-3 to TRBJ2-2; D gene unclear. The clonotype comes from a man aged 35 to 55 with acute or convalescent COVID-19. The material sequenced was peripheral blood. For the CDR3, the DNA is TGTGCCAGCAGCTTATCTAGATCTGGGGAGCTGTTTTTT. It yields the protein CASSLSRSGELFF.